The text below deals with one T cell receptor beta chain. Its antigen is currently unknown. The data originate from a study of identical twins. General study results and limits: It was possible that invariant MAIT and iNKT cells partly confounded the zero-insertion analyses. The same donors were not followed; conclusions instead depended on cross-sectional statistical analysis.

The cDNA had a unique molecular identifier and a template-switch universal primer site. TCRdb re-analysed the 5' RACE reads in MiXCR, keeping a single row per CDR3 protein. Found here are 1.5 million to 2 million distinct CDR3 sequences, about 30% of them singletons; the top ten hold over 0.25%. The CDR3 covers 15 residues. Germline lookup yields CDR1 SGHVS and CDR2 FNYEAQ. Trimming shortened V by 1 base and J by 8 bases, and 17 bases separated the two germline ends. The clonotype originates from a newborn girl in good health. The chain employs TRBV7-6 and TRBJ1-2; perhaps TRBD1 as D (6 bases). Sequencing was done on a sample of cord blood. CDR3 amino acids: CASSLVGGAQGGYTF. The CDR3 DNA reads TGTGCCAGCAGCTTAGTTGGGGGGGCCCAGGGGGGCTACACCTTC.